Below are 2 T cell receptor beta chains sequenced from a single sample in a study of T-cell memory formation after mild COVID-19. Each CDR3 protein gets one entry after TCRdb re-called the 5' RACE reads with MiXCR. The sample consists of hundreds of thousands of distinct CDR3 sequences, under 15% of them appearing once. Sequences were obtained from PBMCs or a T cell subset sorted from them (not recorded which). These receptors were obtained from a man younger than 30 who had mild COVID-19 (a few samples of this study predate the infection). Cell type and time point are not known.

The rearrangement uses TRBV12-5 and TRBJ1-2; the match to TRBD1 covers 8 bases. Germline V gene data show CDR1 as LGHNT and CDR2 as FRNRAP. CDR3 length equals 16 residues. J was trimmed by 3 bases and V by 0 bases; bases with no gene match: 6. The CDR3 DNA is TGTGCTAGTGGTTTGGTCGACAGGGGTCTAGACTATGGCTACACCTTC. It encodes CASGLVDRGLDYGYTF.

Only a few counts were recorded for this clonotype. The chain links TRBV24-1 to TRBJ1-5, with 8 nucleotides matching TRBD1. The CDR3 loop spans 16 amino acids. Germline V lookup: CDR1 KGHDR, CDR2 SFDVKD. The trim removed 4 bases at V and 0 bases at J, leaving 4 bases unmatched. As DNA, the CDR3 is TGTGCCACCAGTGAACGGACAGGGAGTAGCAATCAGCCCCAGCATTTT. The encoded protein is CATSERTGSSNQPQHF.